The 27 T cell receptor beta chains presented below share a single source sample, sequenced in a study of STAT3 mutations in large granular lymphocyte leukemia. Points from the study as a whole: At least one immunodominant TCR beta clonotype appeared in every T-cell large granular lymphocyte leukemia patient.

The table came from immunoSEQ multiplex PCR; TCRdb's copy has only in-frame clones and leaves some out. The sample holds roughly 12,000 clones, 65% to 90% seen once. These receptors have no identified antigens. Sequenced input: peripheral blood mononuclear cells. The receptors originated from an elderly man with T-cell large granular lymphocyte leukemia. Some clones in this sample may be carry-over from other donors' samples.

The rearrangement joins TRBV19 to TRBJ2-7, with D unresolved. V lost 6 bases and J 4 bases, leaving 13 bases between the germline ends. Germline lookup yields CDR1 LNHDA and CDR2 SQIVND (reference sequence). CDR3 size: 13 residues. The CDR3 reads CASRGSPTYEQYF. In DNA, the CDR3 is TGTGCCAGTAGGGGTTCCCCCACATACGAGCAGTACTTC.

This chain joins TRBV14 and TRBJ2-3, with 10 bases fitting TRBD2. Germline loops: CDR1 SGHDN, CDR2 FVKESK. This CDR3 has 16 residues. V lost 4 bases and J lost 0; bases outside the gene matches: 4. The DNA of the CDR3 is TGTGCCAGCAGCCGCCAACTAGCGGGGAGCACAGATACGCAGTATTTT. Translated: CASSRQLAGSTDTQYF.

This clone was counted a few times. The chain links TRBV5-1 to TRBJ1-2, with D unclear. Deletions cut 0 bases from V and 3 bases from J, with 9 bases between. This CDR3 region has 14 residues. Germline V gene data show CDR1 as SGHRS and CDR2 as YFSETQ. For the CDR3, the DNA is TGCGCCAGCAGCTTGGGGACCTCGGACTATGGCTACACCTTC. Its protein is CASSLGTSDYGYTF.

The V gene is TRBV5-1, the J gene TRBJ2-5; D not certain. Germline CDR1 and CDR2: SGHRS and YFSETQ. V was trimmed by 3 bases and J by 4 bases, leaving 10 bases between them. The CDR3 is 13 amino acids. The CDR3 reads CASSSPIAETQYF. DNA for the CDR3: TGCGCCAGCAGCTCGCCGATCGCAGAGACCCAGTACTTC.

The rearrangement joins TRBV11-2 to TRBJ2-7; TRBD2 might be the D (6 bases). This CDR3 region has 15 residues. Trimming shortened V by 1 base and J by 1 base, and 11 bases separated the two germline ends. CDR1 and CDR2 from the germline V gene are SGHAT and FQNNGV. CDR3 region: CASSLGGLTSYEQYF. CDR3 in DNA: TGTGCCAGCAGCTTAGGGGGACTGACTTCCTACGAGCAGTACTTC.

The DNA for the CDR3 is TGCGCCAGCAGCCAGTCTTCAGGGGTCGGCTATGGCTACACCTTC. The encoded protein is CASSQSSGVGYGYTF. The chain recombines TRBV4-1 with TRBJ1-2; possible D gene TRBD1, 6 bases. V lost 3 bases and J lost 4, with 15 bases in between. The germline V gene encodes CDR1 MGHRA and CDR2 YSYEKL. The CDR3 covers 15 residues.

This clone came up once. CDR3 nucleotide sequence: TGCGCCAGCAGCTTGGACCTGTTAGGGTCCGGCGAGCAGTACTTC. It codes for CASSLDLLGSGEQYF. The chain couples TRBV5-1 to TRBJ2-7; D not certain. Trimming removed 0 bases at V and 6 bases at J, with 16 bases between. In germline, CDR1 is SGHRS, CDR2 YFSETQ. There are 15 residues in the CDR3.

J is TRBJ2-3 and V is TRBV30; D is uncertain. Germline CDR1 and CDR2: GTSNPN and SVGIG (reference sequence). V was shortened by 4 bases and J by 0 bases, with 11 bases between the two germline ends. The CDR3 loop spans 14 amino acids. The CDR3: CAWTASPSTDTQYF. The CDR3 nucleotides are TGTGCCTGGACGGCCTCCCCTAGCACAGATACGCAGTATTTT.

CDR3 protein: CASSVGSTDTQYF. The CDR3 DNA reads as TGTGCCAGCAGTGTGGGGAGCACAGATACGCAGTATTTT. The rearrangement joins TRBV6-4 to TRBJ2-3; D remains ambiguous. CDR1 MRHNA and CDR2 SNTAGT come from the germline V gene. The length of the CDR3 is 13 residues. Trimming removed 4 bases from V and 0 bases from J, with 5 bases in between.

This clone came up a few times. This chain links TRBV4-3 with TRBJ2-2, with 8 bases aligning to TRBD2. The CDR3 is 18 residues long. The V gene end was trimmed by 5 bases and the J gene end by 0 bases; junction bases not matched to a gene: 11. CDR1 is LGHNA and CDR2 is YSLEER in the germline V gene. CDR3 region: CASSLRLASLTNTGELFF. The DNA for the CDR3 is TGCGCCAGCAGCTTGAGACTAGCGTCCCTTACGAACACCGGGGAGCTGTTTTTT.

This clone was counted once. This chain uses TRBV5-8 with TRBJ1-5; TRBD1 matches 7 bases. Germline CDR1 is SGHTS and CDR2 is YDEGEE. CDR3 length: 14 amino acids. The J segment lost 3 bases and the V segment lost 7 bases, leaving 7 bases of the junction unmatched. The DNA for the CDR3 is TGTGCCAGCCGAGGGGGCCCCATCAATCAGCCCCAGCATTTT. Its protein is CASRGGPINQPQHF.

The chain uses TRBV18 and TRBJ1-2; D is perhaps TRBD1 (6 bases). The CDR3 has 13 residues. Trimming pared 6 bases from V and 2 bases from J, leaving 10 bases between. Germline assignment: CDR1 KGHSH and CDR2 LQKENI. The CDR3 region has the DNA TGTGCCAGCTCCCCGGACAGCAACTATGGCTACACCTTC. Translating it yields CASSPDSNYGYTF.

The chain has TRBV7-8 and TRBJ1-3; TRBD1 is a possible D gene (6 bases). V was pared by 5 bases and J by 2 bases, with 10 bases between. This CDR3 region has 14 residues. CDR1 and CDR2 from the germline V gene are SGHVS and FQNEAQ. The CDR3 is CASSLDSTGNTIYF. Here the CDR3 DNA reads TGTGCCAGCAGCCTGGACAGTACTGGAAACACCATATATTTT. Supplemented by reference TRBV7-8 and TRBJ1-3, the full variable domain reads GAGVSQSPRYKVAKRGQDVALRCDPISGHVSLFWYQQALGQGPEFLTYFQNEAQLDKSGLPSDRFFAERPEGSVSTLKIQRTQQEDSAVYLCASSLDSTGNTIYFGEGSWLTVV.

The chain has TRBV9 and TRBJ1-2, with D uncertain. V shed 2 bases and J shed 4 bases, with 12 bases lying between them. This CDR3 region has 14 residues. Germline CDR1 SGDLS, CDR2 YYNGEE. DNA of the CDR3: TGTGCCAGCAGCGTTTTGACGGGAAGCTATGGCTACACCTTC. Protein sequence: CASSVLTGSYGYTF.

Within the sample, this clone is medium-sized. This CDR3 is CASSYRDFGKYEQYF. The CDR3 region has the DNA TGTGCCAGCAGCTACAGGGATTTTGGAAAGTACGAGCAGTACTTC. The genes are TRBV7-9 and TRBJ2-7, with D perhaps matching TRBD1 (6 bases). The CDR3 is 15 residues long. Looked up from germline, CDR1 is SEHNR and CDR2 is FQNEAQ (reference sequence). Deletions cut 4 bases from V and 4 bases from J, with 17 bases between.

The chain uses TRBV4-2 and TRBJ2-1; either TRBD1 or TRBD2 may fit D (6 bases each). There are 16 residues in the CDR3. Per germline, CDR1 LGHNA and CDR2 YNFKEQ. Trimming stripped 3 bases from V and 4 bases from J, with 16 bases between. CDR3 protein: CASSQSGGQNYNEQFF. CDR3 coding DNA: TGTGCCAGCAGCCAGTCCGGGGGCCAAAATTACAATGAGCAGTTCTTC.

The CDR3 is CASSQLIASRKTDTQYF. CDR3 coding DNA: TGTGCCAGCAGCCAACTAATAGCTAGCCGGAAAACAGATACGCAGTATTTT. V and J are TRBV4-2 and TRBJ2-3; tentative D call: TRBD2 (5 bases). The CDR3 is made up of 17 amino acids. Germline-derived CDR1 and CDR2 are LGHNA and YNFKEQ. Trimming took 2 bases from V and 3 from J, leaving 18 bases between them.

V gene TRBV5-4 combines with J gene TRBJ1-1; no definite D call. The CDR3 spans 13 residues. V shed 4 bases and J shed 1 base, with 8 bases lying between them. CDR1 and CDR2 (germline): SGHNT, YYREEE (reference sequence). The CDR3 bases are TGTGCCAGCAGCATGGACCCGAACACTGAAGCTTTCTTT. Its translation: CASSMDPNTEAFF.

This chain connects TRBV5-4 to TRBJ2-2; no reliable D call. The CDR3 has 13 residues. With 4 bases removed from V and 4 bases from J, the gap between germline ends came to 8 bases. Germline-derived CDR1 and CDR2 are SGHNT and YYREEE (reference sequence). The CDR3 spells CASSGVATGELFF. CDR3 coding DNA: TGTGCCAGCAGCGGGGTCGCCACCGGGGAGCTGTTTTTT.

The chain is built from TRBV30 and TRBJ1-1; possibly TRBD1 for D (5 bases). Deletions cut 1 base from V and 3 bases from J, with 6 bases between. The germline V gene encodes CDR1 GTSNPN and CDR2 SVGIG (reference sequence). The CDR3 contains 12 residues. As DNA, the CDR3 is TGTGCCTGGAGTGGGGACCACACTGAAGCTTTCTTT. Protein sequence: CAWSGDHTEAFF.

Written as DNA, the CDR3 is TGTGCCAGCAGCTTGGCCGGGGGGGGTTTGGGTAATGAAAAACTGTTTTTT. Translating gives CASSLAGGGLGNEKLFF. The chain employs TRBV5-4 and TRBJ1-4; tentatively, D is TRBD1 (5 bases). The CDR3 is made up of 17 amino acids. With 0 bases removed from V and 4 bases from J, the gap between germline ends came to 16 bases. The germline CDR1 and CDR2 sequences are SGHNT and YYREEE (reference sequence).

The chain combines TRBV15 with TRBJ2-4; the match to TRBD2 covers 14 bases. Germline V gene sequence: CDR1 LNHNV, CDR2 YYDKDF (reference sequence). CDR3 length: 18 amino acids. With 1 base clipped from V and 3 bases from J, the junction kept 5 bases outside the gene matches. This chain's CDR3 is CATSRGTSGGWGKNIQYF. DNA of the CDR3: TGTGCCACCAGCAGAGGGACTAGCGGGGGGTGGGGCAAAAACATTCAGTACTTC.

CDR3 amino acids: CAISTGTQNTGELFF. The CDR3 coding sequence is TGTGCCATCAGTACCGGGACACAAAACACCGGGGAGCTGTTTTTT. The rearrangement uses TRBV10-3 and TRBJ2-2; a possible D gene is TRBD1 (6 bases). The CDR3 totals 15 residues. Trimming left V 5 bases short and J 2 bases short, with 12 bases between. CDR1 is ENHRY, CDR2 SYGVKD, per germline.

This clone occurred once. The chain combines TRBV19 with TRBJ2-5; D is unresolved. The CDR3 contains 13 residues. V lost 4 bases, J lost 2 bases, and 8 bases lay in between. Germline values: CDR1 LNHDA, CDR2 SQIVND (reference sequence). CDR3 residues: CASSRAIQETQYF. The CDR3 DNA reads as TGTGCCAGTAGTAGGGCAATACAAGAGACCCAGTACTTC.

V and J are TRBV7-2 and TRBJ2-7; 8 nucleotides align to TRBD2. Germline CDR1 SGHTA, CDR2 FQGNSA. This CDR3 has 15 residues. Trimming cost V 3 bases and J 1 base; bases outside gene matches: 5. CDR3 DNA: TGTGCCAGCAGCTTGGGCGGGGGGATATCCTACGAGCAGTACTTC. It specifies CASSLGGGISYEQYF.

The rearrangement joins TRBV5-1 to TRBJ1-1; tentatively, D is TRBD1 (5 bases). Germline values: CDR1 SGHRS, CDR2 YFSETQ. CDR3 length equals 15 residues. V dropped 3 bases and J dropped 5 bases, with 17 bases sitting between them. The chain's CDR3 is CASSSGREVMTEAFF. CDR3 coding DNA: TGCGCCAGCAGCTCCGGCAGGGAGGTAATGACTGAAGCTTTCTTT.

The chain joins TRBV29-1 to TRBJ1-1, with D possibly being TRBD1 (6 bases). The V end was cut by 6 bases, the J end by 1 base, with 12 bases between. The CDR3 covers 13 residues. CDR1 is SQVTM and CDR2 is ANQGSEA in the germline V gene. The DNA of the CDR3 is TGCAGCGTGGCCGGACAGACGAACACTGAAGCTTTCTTT. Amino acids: CSVAGQTNTEAFF.